The 10 T cell receptor beta chains listed next were all sequenced from one sample in a study of memory B cells and T cells in multiple sclerosis. Which antigens these TCRs recognize remains unknown. TCRdb's table, derived via immunoSEQ multiplex PCR, lists solely in-frame clones and lacks some. This sample yields under 50,000 clones, of which about 80% are seen a single time; around 1.1% belongs to the top ten. Separate sequencing covered autoproliferating (CFSE-dim) and non-proliferating (CFSE-high) T cells from stimulus-free culture. Replicate wells were pooled after 7 days of stimulus-free culture of approximately 50 million CFSE-labeled PBMCs. Sequenced sample: PBMCs from blood kept in culture. The receptor set was obtained from a human donor with multiple sclerosis.

CDR3 residues: CASTPVSGGVLTDTQYF. The CDR3 DNA follows: TGTGCCAGCACCCCCGTTAGCGGGGGCGTACTCACAGATACGCAGTATTTT. This chain connects TRBV7-2 to TRBJ2-3, with 9 bases lining up with TRBD2. Looked up from germline, CDR1 is SGHTA and CDR2 is FQGNSA. Trimming took 7 bases from V and 2 from J; bases not matched to a gene: 13. This CDR3 region has 17 residues. Variable domain in full (rest from reference TRBV7-2 and TRBJ2-3): GAGVSQSPSNKVTEKGKDVELRCDPISGHTALYWYRQSLGQGLEFLIYFQGNSAPDKSGLPSDRFSAERTGGSVSTLTIQRTQQEDSAVYLCASTPVSGGVLTDTQYFGPGTRLTVL.

The rearrangement joins TRBV19 to TRBJ2-7; no reliable D call. This CDR3 is built from 13 residues. With 4 bases removed from V and 3 bases from J, the gap between germline ends came to 10 bases. The V gene's germline CDR1 is LNHDA and CDR2 SQIVND (reference sequence). CDR3 in DNA: TGTGCCAGTAGTACCAGGCCCTTCTACGAGCAGTACTTC. Its translation: CASSTRPFYEQYF.

The chain is built from TRBV14 and TRBJ2-5; 12 positions match TRBD2. V lost 4 bases, J lost 6 bases, and 3 bases stayed unmatched. The CDR3 spans 14 residues. Looked up from germline, CDR1 is SGHDN and CDR2 is FVKESK. The CDR3 DNA is TGTGCCAGCAGCCCTAGCGGGGGGGCAAAGACCCAGTACTTC. Encoded protein: CASSPSGGAKTQYF.

The V and J genes are TRBV6-6 and TRBJ2-3; TRBD2 agrees at 11 bases. The trim removed 0 bases at V and 7 bases at J, leaving 6 bases unmatched. Germline V gene sequence: CDR1 MNHNY, CDR2 SVGAGI (reference sequence). CDR3 length: 16 amino acids. For the CDR3, the DNA is TGTGCCAGCAGTTACTCAGGGACTAGCGGAGGGTATACGCAGTATTTT. The encoded protein is CASSYSGTSGGYTQYF.

There are a few counts of this clone. The junction and the germline gene differ at one end; a read error may be behind it. The chain is built from TRBV5-4 and TRBJ1-3; 8 nucleotides line up with TRBD1. The germline V gene encodes CDR1 SGHNT and CDR2 YYREEE (reference sequence). The CDR3 totals 15 residues. The CDR3, as DNA: TGTGCCAGCAGGTTGGACAGGGACGCTGGAAACACCATATATTTT. It encodes CASRLDRDAGNTIYF.

The chain carries TRBV2 and TRBJ1-4; D remains ambiguous. This CDR3 has 14 amino acids. Germline V lookup: CDR1 SNHLY, CDR2 FYNNEI. The V end lost 5 bases, the J end lost 7 bases, and 14 bases lay between the germline ends. CDR3: CASSQDGRGEKLFF. CDR3 sequence (DNA): TGTGCCAGCAGTCAGGACGGGAGAGGTGAAAAACTGTTTTTT.

V is TRBV6-1 and J is TRBJ1-5; 9 positions agree with TRBD1. J lost 3 bases, V lost 1 base, and 13 bases had no gene match. This CDR3 is 19 amino acids long. Germline assignment: CDR1 MNHNS and CDR2 SASEGT. CDR3 DNA: TGTGCCAGCAGTGAAGACTCATGGGGACAGGGAGAGGACAATCAGCCCCAGCATTTT. Protein: CASSEDSWGQGEDNQPQHF.

The chain employs TRBV7-9 and TRBJ1-5, with D possibly TRBD1 on 6 matching bases. The CDR3 runs 15 residues. CDR1 and CDR2 from the germline V gene are SEHNR and FQNEAQ (reference sequence). Trimming removed 5 bases at V and 7 bases at J, with 18 bases between. This CDR3 reads CASSQGNRVEQPQHF. The CDR3 DNA follows: TGTGCCAGCAGCCAAGGAAACAGGGTGGAACAGCCCCAGCATTTT.

The V and J genes are TRBV6-1 and TRBJ1-2; a possible D gene is TRBD1 (5 bases). CDR3 length: 13 residues. V lost 8 bases and J 5 bases, leaving 15 bases between the germline ends. Germline assignment: CDR1 MNHNS and CDR2 SASEGT. CDR3 region: CASGGAADYGYTF. The CDR3 DNA sequence: TGTGCCAGCGGGGGAGCCGCGGATTATGGCTACACCTTC.

This sequence joins TRBV5-1 and TRBJ2-5; 8 bases align to TRBD1. Germline CDR1 is SGHRS and CDR2 is YFSETQ. The CDR3 consists of 14 residues. Losses at the gene ends were 1 base for V and 3 bases for J; bases not matched to a gene: 2. The CDR3 protein is CASSLLDREETQYF. CDR3 nucleotide sequence: TGCGCCAGCAGCTTGTTGGACAGGGAAGAGACCCAGTACTTC.